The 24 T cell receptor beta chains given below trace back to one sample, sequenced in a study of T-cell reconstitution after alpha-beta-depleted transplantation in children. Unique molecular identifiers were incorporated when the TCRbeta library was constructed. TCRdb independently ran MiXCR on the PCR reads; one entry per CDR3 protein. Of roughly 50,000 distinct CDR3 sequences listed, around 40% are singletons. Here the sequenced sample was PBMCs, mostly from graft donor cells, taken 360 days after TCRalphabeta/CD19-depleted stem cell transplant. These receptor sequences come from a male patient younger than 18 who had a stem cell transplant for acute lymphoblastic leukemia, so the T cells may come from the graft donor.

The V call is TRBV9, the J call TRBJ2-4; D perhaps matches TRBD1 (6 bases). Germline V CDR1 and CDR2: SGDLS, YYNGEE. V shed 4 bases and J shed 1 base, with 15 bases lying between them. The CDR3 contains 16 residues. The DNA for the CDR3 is TGTGCCAGCAGCCCCCCCCAGGGGCTGGCCAAAAACATTCAGTACTTC. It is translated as CASSPPQGLAKNIQYF.

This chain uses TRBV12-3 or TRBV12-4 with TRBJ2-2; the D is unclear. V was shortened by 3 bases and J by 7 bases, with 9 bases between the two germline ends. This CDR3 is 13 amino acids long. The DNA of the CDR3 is TGTGCCAGCAGTTTTGAGGTTATCGGGGAGCTGTTTTTT. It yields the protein CASSFEVIGELFF.

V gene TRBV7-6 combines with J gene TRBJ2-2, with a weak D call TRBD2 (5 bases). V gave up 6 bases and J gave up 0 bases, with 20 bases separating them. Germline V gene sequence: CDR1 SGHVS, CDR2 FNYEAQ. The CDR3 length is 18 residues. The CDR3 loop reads CASSSFLRGRANTGELFF. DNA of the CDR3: TGTGCCAGCAGTTCCTTCCTCAGAGGGCGGGCGAACACCGGGGAGCTGTTTTTT.

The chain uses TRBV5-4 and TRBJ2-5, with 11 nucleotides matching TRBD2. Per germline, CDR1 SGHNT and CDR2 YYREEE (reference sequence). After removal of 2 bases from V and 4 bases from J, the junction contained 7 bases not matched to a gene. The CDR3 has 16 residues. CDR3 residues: CASSLRLAGGIETQYF. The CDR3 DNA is TGTGCCAGCAGCTTAAGGCTAGCGGGAGGTATAGAGACCCAGTACTTC.

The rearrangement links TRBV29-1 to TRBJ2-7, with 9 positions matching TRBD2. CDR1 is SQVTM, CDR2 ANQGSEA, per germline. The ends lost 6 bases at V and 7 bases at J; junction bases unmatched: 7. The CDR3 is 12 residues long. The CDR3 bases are TGCAGCGTGGCGGGAGGGCCAAGGGAGCAGTACTTC. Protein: CSVAGGPREQYF.

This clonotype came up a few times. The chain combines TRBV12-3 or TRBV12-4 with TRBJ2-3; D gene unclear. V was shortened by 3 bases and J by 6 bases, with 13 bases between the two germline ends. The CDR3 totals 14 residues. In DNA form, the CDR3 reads TGTGCCAGCAGTTTTGGTGGGCATTTGGATACGCAGTATTTT. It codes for CASSFGGHLDTQYF.

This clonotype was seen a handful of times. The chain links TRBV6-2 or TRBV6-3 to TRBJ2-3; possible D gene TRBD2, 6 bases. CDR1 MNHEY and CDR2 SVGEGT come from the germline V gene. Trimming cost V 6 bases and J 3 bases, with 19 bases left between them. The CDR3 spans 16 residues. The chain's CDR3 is CASSPLGGPQTDTQYF. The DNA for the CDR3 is TGTGCCAGCAGCCCCTTGGGAGGACCCCAGACAGATACGCAGTATTTT.

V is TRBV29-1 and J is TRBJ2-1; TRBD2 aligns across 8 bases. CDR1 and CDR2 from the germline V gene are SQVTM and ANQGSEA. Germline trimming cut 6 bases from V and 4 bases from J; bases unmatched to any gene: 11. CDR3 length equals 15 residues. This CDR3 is CSVRLPGLDYNEQFF. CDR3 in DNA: TGCAGCGTGAGACTTCCGGGACTAGATTACAATGAGCAGTTCTTC.

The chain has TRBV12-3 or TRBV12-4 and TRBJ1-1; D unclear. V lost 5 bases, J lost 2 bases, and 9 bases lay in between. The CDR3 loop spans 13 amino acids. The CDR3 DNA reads TGTGCCAGCAGTAGGACGGTTAACACTGAAGCTTTCTTT. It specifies CASSRTVNTEAFF.

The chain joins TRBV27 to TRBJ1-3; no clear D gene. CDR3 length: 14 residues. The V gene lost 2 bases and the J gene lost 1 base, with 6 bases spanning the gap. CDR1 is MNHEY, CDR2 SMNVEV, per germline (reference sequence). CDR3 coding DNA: TGTGCCAGCAGTTTACGAGAATCTGGAAACACCATATATTTT. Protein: CASSLRESGNTIYF.

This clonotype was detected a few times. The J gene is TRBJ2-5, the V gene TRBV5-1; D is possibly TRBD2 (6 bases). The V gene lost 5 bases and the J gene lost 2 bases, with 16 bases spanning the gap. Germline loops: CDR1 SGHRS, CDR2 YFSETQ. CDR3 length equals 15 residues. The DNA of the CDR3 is TGCGCCAGCAGTCCAGGGACTCAGAGACAAGAGACCCAGTACTTC. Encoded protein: CASSPGTQRQETQYF.

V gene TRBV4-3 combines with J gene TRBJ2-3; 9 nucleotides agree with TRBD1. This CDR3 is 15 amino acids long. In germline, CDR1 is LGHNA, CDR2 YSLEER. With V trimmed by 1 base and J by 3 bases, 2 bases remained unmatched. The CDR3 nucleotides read TGCGCCAGCAGCCAAGGGGACAGGGCAACAGATACGCAGTATTTT. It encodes CASSQGDRATDTQYF.

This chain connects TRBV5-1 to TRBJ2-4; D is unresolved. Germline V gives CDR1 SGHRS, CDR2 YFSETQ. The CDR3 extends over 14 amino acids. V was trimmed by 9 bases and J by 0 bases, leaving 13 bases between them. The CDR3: CAIAAFIAKNIQYF. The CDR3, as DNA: TGCGCCATCGCCGCTTTTATAGCCAAAAACATTCAGTACTTC. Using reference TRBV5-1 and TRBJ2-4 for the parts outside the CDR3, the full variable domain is KAGVTQTPRYLIKTRGQQVTLSCSPISGHRSVSWYQQTPGQGLQFLFEYFSETQRNKGNFPGRFSGRQFSNSRSEMNVSTLELGDSALYLCAIAAFIAKNIQYFGAGTRLSVL.

The CDR3 is CASGSWGGELFF. The CDR3 DNA is TGTGCTAGTGGTTCGTGGGGCGGGGAGCTGTTTTTT. The chain uses TRBV12-5 and TRBJ2-2; D remains unclear. Germline V gene data show CDR1 as LGHNT and CDR2 as FRNRAP. V dropped 4 bases and J dropped 7 bases, with 7 bases sitting between them. The CDR3 has 12 residues.

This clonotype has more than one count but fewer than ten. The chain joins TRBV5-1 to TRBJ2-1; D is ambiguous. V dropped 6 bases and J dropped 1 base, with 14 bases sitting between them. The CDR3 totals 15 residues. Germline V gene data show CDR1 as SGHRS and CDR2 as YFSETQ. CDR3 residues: CASTPFTSSYNEQFF. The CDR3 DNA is TGCGCCAGCACCCCCTTCACCTCTTCCTACAATGAGCAGTTCTTC.

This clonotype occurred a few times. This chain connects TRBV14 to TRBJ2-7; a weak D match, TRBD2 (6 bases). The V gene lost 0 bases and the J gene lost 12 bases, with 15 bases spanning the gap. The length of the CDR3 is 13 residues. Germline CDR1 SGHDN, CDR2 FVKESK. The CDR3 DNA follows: TGTGCCAGCAGCCAAGAAGGCTGGGGGACTCTGTACTTC. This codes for CASSQEGWGTLYF.

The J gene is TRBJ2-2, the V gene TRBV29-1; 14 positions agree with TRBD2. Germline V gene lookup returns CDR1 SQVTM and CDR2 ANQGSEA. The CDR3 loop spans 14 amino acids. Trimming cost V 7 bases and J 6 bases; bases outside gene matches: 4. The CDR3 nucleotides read TGCAGCGCCGGGACTAGCGGGAGTCCCGGGGAGCTGTTTTTT. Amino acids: CSAGTSGSPGELFF.

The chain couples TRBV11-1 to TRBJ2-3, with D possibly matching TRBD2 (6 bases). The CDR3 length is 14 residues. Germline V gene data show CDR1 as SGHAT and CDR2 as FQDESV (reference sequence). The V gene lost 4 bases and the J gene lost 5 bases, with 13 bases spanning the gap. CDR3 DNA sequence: TGTGCCAGCAGCTGGGGGGTTCATCAAGATACGCAGTATTTT. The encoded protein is CASSWGVHQDTQYF.

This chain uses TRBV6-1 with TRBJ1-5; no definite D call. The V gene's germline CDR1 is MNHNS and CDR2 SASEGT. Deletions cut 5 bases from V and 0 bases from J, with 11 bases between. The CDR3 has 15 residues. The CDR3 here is CASSPRGYSNQPQHF. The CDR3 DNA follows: TGTGCCAGCAGTCCGCGCGGTTATAGCAATCAGCCCCAGCATTTT.

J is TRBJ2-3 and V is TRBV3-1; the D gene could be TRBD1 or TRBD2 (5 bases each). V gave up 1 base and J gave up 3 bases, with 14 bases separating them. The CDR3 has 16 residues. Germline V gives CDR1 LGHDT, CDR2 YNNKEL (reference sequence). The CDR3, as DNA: TGTGCCAGCAGCCAAGGAGGGGTTTCCTGGACAGATACGCAGTATTTT. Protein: CASSQGGVSWTDTQYF.

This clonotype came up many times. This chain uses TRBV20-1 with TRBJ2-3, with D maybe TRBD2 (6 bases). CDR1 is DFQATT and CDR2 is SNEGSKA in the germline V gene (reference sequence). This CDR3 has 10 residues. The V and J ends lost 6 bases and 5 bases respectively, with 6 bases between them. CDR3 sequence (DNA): TGCAGTGCGGGACTAGATACGCAGTATTTT. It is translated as CSAGLDTQYF.

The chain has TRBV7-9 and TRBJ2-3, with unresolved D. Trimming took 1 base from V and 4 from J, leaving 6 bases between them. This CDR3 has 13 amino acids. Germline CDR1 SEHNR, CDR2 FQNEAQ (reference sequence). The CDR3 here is CASSLVGPDTQYF. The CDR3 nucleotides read TGTGCCAGCAGCTTAGTGGGCCCAGATACGCAGTATTTT.

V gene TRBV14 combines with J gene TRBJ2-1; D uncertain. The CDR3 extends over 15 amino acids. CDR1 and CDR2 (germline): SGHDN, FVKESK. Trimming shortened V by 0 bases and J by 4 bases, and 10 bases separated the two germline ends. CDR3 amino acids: CASSQEWVNYNEQFF. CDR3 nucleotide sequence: TGTGCCAGCAGCCAAGAGTGGGTGAATTACAATGAGCAGTTCTTC.

CDR3 loop: CASSPWRGGAYFSGANVLTF. The CDR3 DNA reads as TGTGCCAGCAGCCCCTGGCGGGGCGGGGCGTACTTCTCTGGGGCCAACGTCCTGACTTTC. V is TRBV11-2 and J is TRBJ2-6; D may be TRBD2 (6 bases). Trimming left V 5 bases short and J 0 bases short, with 23 bases between. Germline V gene data show CDR1 as SGHAT and CDR2 as FQNNGV. The CDR3 sequence is 20 residues long.